These T cell receptor beta chains were read from a single sample in a study of blood T cell repertoires in COVID-19. TCRdb keeps only in-frame clones here, not all; method: immunoSEQ multiplex PCR. Of about 36,000 clones in the sample, just over 90% were seen once. The sample comprised peripheral blood. Every receptor here comes from a human donor in a cohort sampled during active COVID-19. CDR3s include the opening cysteine and the closing phenylalanine or tryptophan. The D gene is left open where the match is weak. The listing skips clone size in some rows; elsewhere it reads once, few, many or a size class.

-	-	TRBJ2-1	TRBV29-1	TGCAGCGTTGAACGTGTCGGGGTTGGTGAGCAGTTCTTC	CSVERVGVGEQFF
-	TRBD2	TRBJ2-1	TRBV7-6	TGTGCCAGCAGCTTAGCAGGGTCTAGCGGAACTCTGGTGGCCTACAATGAGCAGTTCTTC	CASSLAGSSGTLVAYNEQFF
-	-	TRBJ1-1	TRBV6-6	TGTGCCAGCCTTTCGGGTGGGAACACTGAAGCTTTCTTT	CASLSGGNTEAFF
-	TRBD2	TRBJ2-1	TRBV28	TGTGCCAGCAGTTTGGGGGGGAGCTCCTACAATGAGCAGTTCTTC	CASSLGGSSYNEQFF
-	TRBD2	TRBJ2-2	TRBV2	TGTGCCAGCAGCGCCGTGGGACTAAACACCGGGGAGCTGTTTTTT	CASSAVGLNTGELFF
-	TRBD1	TRBJ2-7	TRBV7-9	TGTGCCAGCAGCTTAGTAGGGGGCCAGGAGCAGTACTTC	CASSLVGGQEQYF
-	TRBD1	TRBJ1-4	TRBV7-2	TGTGCCAGCAGCTTAGCTCGACAGGGTTATGAAAAACTGTTTTTT	CASSLARQGYEKLFF
-	TRBD1	TRBJ2-1	TRBV11-3	TGTGCCAGCAGCGCCCGGGACAGGGGCAATGAGCAGTTCTTC	CASSARDRGNEQFF
-	-	TRBJ2-3	TRBV19	TGTGCCAGTAGTATTGTCAGGAGCACAGATACGCAGTATTTT	CASSIVRSTDTQYF
-	-	TRBJ1-5	TRBV27	TGTGCCAGCAGTTTAATTCTGAATCAGCCCCAGCATTTT	CASSLILNQPQHF
-	TRBD2	TRBJ2-7	TRBV6-2/TRBV6-3	TGTGCCAGCAGTTACTCGACGCACCAACTAGCGGGAGGGCCGAAGTACGAGCAGTACTTC	CASSYSTHQLAGGPKYEQYF
-	TRBD2	TRBJ2-1	TRBV6-5	TGTGCCAGCGGGGAGGGCTTCTCCTACAATGAGCAGTTCTTC	CASGEGFSYNEQFF
once	-	TRBJ2-2	TRBV28	TGTGCCAGCAGTTTGCCAGGACTACCGAGGACCGGGGAGCTGTTTTTT	CASSLPGLPRTGELFF
-	-	TRBJ2-1	TRBV3-1/TRBV3-2	TGTGCCAGCAGCCAAGATCCACAGAGCTCCTACAATGAGCAGTTCTTC	CASSQDPQSSYNEQFF
few	TRBD2	TRBJ2-1	TRBV2	TGTGCCAGCAGTGTCCCCGAAGGACTAGCGGTCTCCTACAATGAGCAGTTCTTC	CASSVPEGLAVSYNEQFF
-	-	TRBJ2-6	TRBV5-5	TGTGCCAGCAGCTTAGGGAGGTCTGGGGCCAACGTCCTGACTTTC	CASSLGRSGANVLTF
-	-	TRBJ2-7	TRBV18	TGTGCCAGCTCACCCCGAGAGGACGAGCAGTACTTC	CASSPREDEQYF
-	TRBD1	TRBJ2-6	TRBV6-5	TGTGCCAGCAGAGGGGACAGGGCTGGGGCCAACGTCCTGACTTTC	CASRGDRAGANVLTF
-	-	TRBJ2-4	TRBV24-1	TGTGCCACCAAACAACCCCCAAGAGCCAAAAACATTCAGTACTTC	CATKQPPRAKNIQYF
once	-	TRBJ1-2	TRBV6-2/TRBV6-3	TGTGCCAGCAGTCCGGAGGGGCTGGATGGCTACACCTTC	CASSPEGLDGYTF
-	TRBD1	TRBJ1-6	TRBV28	TGTGCCAGCAGCACCGGGACAGGGGGCGCAGGGTATAATTCACCCCTCCACTTT	CASSTGTGGAGYNSPLHF
-	-	TRBJ2-5	TRBV15	TGTGCCACCAGCAGAGAGTTACTAGCCGGGGAGACCCAGTACTTC	CATSRELLAGETQYF
-	TRBD1	TRBJ1-1	TRBV30	TGTGCCTGGACCACTGGACAGGGAAGAGCTTTCTTT	CAWTTGQGRAFF
-	-	TRBJ2-1	TRBV7-2	TGTGCCAGCAGCTTACAGGGGTACGGTGAGCAGTTCTTC	CASSLQGYGEQFF
-	TRBD2	TRBJ2-2	TRBV24-1	TGTGCCACCAAGACTAGCGGGAGGACCGGGGAGCTGTTTTTT	CATKTSGRTGELFF
-	TRBD1	TRBJ2-7	TRBV18	TGTGCCAGCTCACGGGGACAGATCTACGAGCAGTACTTC	CASSRGQIYEQYF
once	TRBD1	TRBJ1-1	TRBV27	TGTGCCAGCAGCCGAGCAACAGGGGGGAGGAACACTGAAGCTTTCTTT	CASSRATGGRNTEAFF
-	TRBD2	TRBJ2-3	TRBV6-6	TGTGCCAGCACCCACCAGGGAGCGGGGAATACAGATACGCAGTATTTT	CASTHQGAGNTDTQYF
-	TRBD1	TRBJ2-3	TRBV5-1	TGCGCCAGCAGCTTGGCGGACAGGGGGCGCGAGCCAGATACGCAGTATTTT	CASSLADRGREPDTQYF
-	TRBD2	TRBJ2-7	TRBV19	TGTGCCAGTAGTACAAGACTAGCGGGAGGGCCCTACGAGCAGTACTTC	CASSTRLAGGPYEQYF
-	-	TRBJ2-7	TRBV18	TGTGCCAGCTCACCACCAGGGGGCTACGAGCAGTACTTC	CASSPPGGYEQYF
-	TRBD2	TRBJ2-3	TRBV28	TGTGCCAGCAAAGTGACTAGCGGGAGGATTGATACGCAGTATTTT	CASKVTSGRIDTQYF
-	-	TRBJ2-3	TRBV10-1	TGCGCCAGCAGCCCCTACAGTACTCCAGATACGCAGTATTTT	CASSPYSTPDTQYF
-	-	TRBJ2-1	TRBV2	TGTGCCAGCAGTTCGGAGAGATACGTGGGTTCCTACAATGAGCAGTTCTTC	CASSSERYVGSYNEQFF
-	-	TRBJ1-2	TRBV19	TGTGCCAGTAGCCGCTCAGGGCAGGGGTACTATGGCTACACCTTC	CASSRSGQGYYGYTF
once	TRBD1	TRBJ2-5	TRBV5-4	TGTGCCAGCAGCATGGGACAGGGGGCGAGAGAGACCCAGTACTTC	CASSMGQGARETQYF
-	TRBD1	TRBJ2-1	TRBV15	TGTGCCACCAGCAGGGAGACCGGGACAGTGTACAATGAGCAGTTCTTC	CATSRETGTVYNEQFF
-	-	TRBJ2-7	TRBV5-1	TGCGCCAGCAGCCATGACAGTTCCTACGAGCAGTACTTC	CASSHDSSYEQYF
-	TRBD1	TRBJ1-1	TRBV2	TGTGCCAGCAGGTACAGGGGATGGGACACTGAAGCTTTCTTT	CASRYRGWDTEAFF
few	-	TRBJ1-5	TRBV28	TGTGCCAGCAGTACGGGGGGAATGAGCAATCAGCCCCAGCATTTT	CASSTGGMSNQPQHF
-	TRBD2	TRBJ2-5	TRBV5-1	TGCGCCAGCAGCCGTTGGACTAGCGCATTCCAAGAGACCCAGTACTTC	CASSRWTSAFQETQYF
-	TRBD1	TRBJ1-2	TRBV6-2/TRBV6-3	TGTGCCAGCAGTTACCGACAGGGTGCAAACTATGGCTACACCTTC	CASSYRQGANYGYTF
-	TRBD1	TRBJ1-6	TRBV27	TGTGCCAGCAAACTCAGAGGGGGCCATTCACCCCTCCACTTT	CASKLRGGHSPLHF
-	TRBD1	TRBJ1-2	TRBV14	TGTGCCAGCAGCCAGTTGACAGGGATTGGGACTGGCTACACCTTC	CASSQLTGIGTGYTF
-	TRBD1	TRBJ1-1	TRBV7-2	TGTGCCAGCAGCTCACAGGGGTCCACTGAAGCTTTCTTT	CASSSQGSTEAFF
-	-	TRBJ1-6	TRBV6-5	TGTGCCAGCAGTTATTGGGGGGGTTCGGATTTACCCCTCCACTTT	CASSYWGGSDLPLHF
-	TRBD2	TRBJ2-4	TRBV6-2/TRBV6-3	TGTGCCAGCAGTTACGGGAGGGACCAGCTGTACTTC	CASSYGRDQLYF
-	-	TRBJ1-3	TRBV28	TGTGCCAGCAGTTTATTCAGAGGGGGAACCTCTGGAAACACCATATATTTT	CASSLFRGGTSGNTIYF
-	TRBD1	TRBJ1-1	TRBV4-1	TGCGCCAGCAGCCGGGACAGGGGTTCGAACACTGAAGCTTTCTTT	CASSRDRGSNTEAFF
once	-	TRBJ1-2	TRBV28	TGTGCCAGCAGTTTGGGAGGGGGTGGTGGCTACACCTTC	CASSLGGGGGYTF
-	-	TRBJ1-3	TRBV7-9	TGTGCCAGCAGCTCCCGGGGCTCTGGAAACACCATATATTTT	CASSSRGSGNTIYF
-	-	TRBJ2-7	TRBV9	TGTGCCAGCACGGAGGGGGCCAGTTCCCCTTACGAGCAGTACTTC	CASTEGASSPYEQYF
-	TRBD2	TRBJ2-1	TRBV18	TGTGCCAGCTCACCGATGGGCGGGAGGGCCCAAAGTGAGCAGTTCTTC	CASSPMGGRAQSEQFF
-	-	TRBJ1-6	TRBV21-1	TGTGCCATCAGGACAGCCCCCTCCTATAATTCACCCCTCCACTTT	CAIRTAPSYNSPLHF
-	TRBD1	TRBJ2-7	TRBV7-7	TGTGCCAGCAGCCGCGACAGGGAAGGCGAGCAGTACTTC	CASSRDREGEQYF
-	TRBD2	TRBJ2-1	TRBV6-2/TRBV6-3	TGTGCCAGCAGTCGGGGACTAGGACCTCTGGGCACCTACAATGAGCAGTTCTTC	CASSRGLGPLGTYNEQFF